This TCR beta chain was sequenced for a study of beta chain features in type 1 diabetes. This clone was observed a few times. The antigen is not known. What was sequenced were expressed TCRB transcripts, since all of the isolated RNA had been reverse transcribed. Profiled with immunoSEQ multiplex PCR; TCRdb holds only in-frame clones, not every one. Here the sample spans hundreds of thousands of clones, less than 20% being singletons. Study-wide results and limits: It was among patients, rather than healthy donors, that naive, central memory and Treg TCRB repertoires appeared more similar.

Post-sort purity exceeded 95% for all sorted populations. Sequences were obtained from naive CD4+ T cells from blood. The TCR comes from a young man in good health.

The CDR3: CASSRSGKETQYF. Here the CDR3 DNA reads TGTGCCAGCAGCCGTAGCGGGAAAGAGACCCAGTACTTC. V is TRBV7-7 and J is TRBJ2-5; TRBD2 aligns across 8 bases. After removal of 5 bases from V and 3 bases from J, the junction contained 2 bases not matched to a gene. The CDR3 sequence is 13 residues long. Germline V gene sequence: CDR1 SSHAT, CDR2 FNYEAQ (reference sequence). The full variable domain, completed using reference TRBV7-7 and TRBJ2-5, is GAGVSQSPRYKVTKRGQDVTLRCDPISSHATLYWYQQALGQGPEFLTYFNYEAQPDKSGLPSDRFSAERPEGSISTLTIQRTEQRDSAMYRCASSRSGKETQYFGPGTRLLVL.